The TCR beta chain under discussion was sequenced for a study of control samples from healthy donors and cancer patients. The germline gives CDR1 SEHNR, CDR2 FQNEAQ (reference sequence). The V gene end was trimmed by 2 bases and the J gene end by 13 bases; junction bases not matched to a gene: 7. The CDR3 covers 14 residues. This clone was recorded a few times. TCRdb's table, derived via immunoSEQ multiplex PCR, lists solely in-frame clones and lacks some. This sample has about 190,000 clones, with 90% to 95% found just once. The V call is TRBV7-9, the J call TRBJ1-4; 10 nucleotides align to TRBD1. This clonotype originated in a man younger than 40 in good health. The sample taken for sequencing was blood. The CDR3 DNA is TGTGCCAGCAGCTTAAACCCCGGACAGGGGGTACTGTTTTTT. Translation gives CASSLNPGQGVLFF.